These 26 T cell receptor beta chains share one sample of origin, sequenced in a study of blood T cell repertoires in COVID-19. Sequencing used immunoSEQ multiplex PCR; TCRdb keeps in-frame clones, though not all of them. Among approximately 170,000 clones listed, roughly 84% were seen once. Input material: peripheral blood. These receptors all stem from a woman of 80 years or more with active or convalescent COVID-19.

This clone was observed a handful of times. This chain connects TRBV29-1 to TRBJ1-2; a possible D gene is TRBD1 (6 bases). From germline, CDR1 is SQVTM and CDR2 ANQGSEA. The V and J ends lost 4 bases and 6 bases respectively, with 12 bases between them. The CDR3 loop spans 12 amino acids. The CDR3 sequence is CSVVGGVDGYTF. CDR3 nucleotides: TGCAGCGTTGTAGGGGGGGTCGATGGCTACACCTTC.

The chain links TRBV28 to TRBJ1-5; TRBD1 aligns across 7 bases. After removal of 6 bases from V and 3 bases from J, the junction contained 5 bases not matched to a gene. This CDR3 contains 14 residues. Germline-derived CDR1 and CDR2 are MDHEN and SYDVKM. This CDR3 is CASSTGDPNQPQHF. Here the CDR3 DNA reads TGTGCCAGCAGCACAGGGGACCCCAATCAGCCCCAGCATTTT. Filled out from reference TRBV28 and TRBJ1-5, the complete variable domain reads DVKVTQSSRYLVKRTGEKVFLECVQDMDHENMFWYRQDPGLGLRLIYFSYDVKMKEKGDIPEGYSVSREKKERFSLILESASTNQTSMYLCASSTGDPNQPQHFGDGTRLSIL.

The V gene is TRBV7-9, the J gene TRBJ1-4; 9 bases are shared with TRBD1. CDR1 is SEHNR, CDR2 FQNEAQ, per germline (reference sequence). The CDR3 runs to 14 residues. The J segment lost 7 bases and the V segment lost 4 bases, leaving 4 bases of the junction unmatched. CDR3 coding DNA: TGTGCCAGCAGCTGGGACAGGGCAGCTGAAAAACTGTTTTTT. It is translated as CASSWDRAAEKLFF.

A few counts support this clone. The chain combines TRBV28 with TRBJ2-7; 8 bases map to TRBD2. The germline CDR1 and CDR2 sequences are MDHEN and SYDVKM. CDR3 size: 14 residues. Trimming cost V 5 bases and J 2 bases; bases outside gene matches: 5. The CDR3: CASSQTSGPYEQYF. The CDR3 DNA reads TGTGCCAGCAGTCAAACTAGCGGCCCCTACGAGCAGTACTTC.

The chain joins TRBV6-2 or TRBV6-3 to TRBJ1-3, with 8 bases lining up with TRBD1. Per germline, CDR1 MNHEY and CDR2 SVGEGT. With 4 bases clipped from V and 0 bases from J, the junction kept 8 bases outside the gene matches. The CDR3 extends over 17 amino acids. CDR3 residues: CASSSSLGTGSGNTIYF. The CDR3 nucleotides are TGTGCCAGCAGTTCCAGCTTGGGGACAGGCTCTGGAAACACCATATATTTT.

The chain couples TRBV18 to TRBJ2-7, with D unclear. Germline CDR1 and CDR2: KGHSH and LQKENI. The CDR3 consists of 14 residues. Trimming took off 6 bases at V and 7 bases at J, with 19 bases between the two ends. CDR3 residues: CASSLDVRASEQYF. CDR3 bases: TGTGCCAGCTCCCTTGATGTACGAGCGAGTGAGCAGTACTTC.

This chain joins TRBV4-1 and TRBJ2-1; the D gene is possibly TRBD1 (5 bases). Trimming shortened V by 2 bases and J by 8 bases, and 16 bases separated the two germline ends. The CDR3 contains 15 residues. The germline V gene encodes CDR1 MGHRA and CDR2 YSYEKL. This chain's CDR3 is CASSQPIKGVYEQFF. CDR3 coding DNA: TGCGCCAGCAGCCAACCCATAAAAGGGGTCTATGAGCAGTTCTTC.

The chain links TRBV5-4 to TRBJ1-2, with 7 bases lining up with TRBD1. Trimming removed 4 bases from V and 8 bases from J; junction bases left unmatched: 8. CDR1 and CDR2 from the germline V gene are SGHNT and YYREEE (reference sequence). The CDR3 is made up of 13 amino acids. The DNA for the CDR3 is TGTGCCAGCAGCCTCCATGGGACAGACGGCTACACCTTC. Its protein product is CASSLHGTDGYTF.

The chain combines TRBV10-3 with TRBJ2-2, with a tentative D call TRBD1 (5 bases). Looked up from germline, CDR1 is ENHRY and CDR2 is SYGVKD. V lost 7 bases, J lost 3 bases, and 15 bases lay in between. The CDR3 contains 15 residues. CDR3 residues: CAITDLLGDTGELFF. CDR3 coding DNA: TGTGCCATCACCGACCTATTAGGGGACACCGGGGAGCTGTTTTTT.

This rearrangement joins TRBV5-1 to TRBJ1-1; no reliable D call. This CDR3 has 16 amino acids. Germline lookup yields CDR1 SGHRS and CDR2 YFSETQ. Trimming removed 3 bases from V and 3 bases from J, with 18 bases in between. CDR3 protein: CASSSGSSSRDTEAFF. In DNA, the CDR3 is TGCGCCAGCAGCTCCGGGTCTTCCTCCCGGGACACTGAAGCTTTCTTT.

The chain recombines TRBV7-9 with TRBJ2-3; tentatively, D is TRBD1 (6 bases). The V gene's germline CDR1 is SEHNR and CDR2 FQNEAQ (reference sequence). The CDR3 runs 15 residues. Trimming pared 4 bases from V and 1 base from J, leaving 12 bases between. In nucleotides, the CDR3 is TGTGCCAGCAGCTCGCAGACAGGCCGCACAGATACGCAGTATTTT. Protein: CASSSQTGRTDTQYF.

V gene TRBV9 combines with J gene TRBJ2-5, with a tentative D call TRBD2 (5 bases). The CDR3 is 15 amino acids. Germline CDR1 and CDR2: SGDLS and YYNGEE. Trimming cost V 4 bases and J 1 base, with 14 bases left between them. The CDR3 nucleotides read TGTGCCAGCAGCCCGGTCGGGGTAGTCCAAGAGACCCAGTACTTC. It specifies CASSPVGVVQETQYF.

The rearrangement joins TRBV7-8 to TRBJ1-1, with 9 bases fitting TRBD1. CDR3 size: 14 residues. Trimming took 2 bases from V and 10 from J; bases not matched to a gene: 8. Germline V lookup: CDR1 SGHVS, CDR2 FQNEAQ. CDR3 protein: CASSLFDRGSSAFF. The CDR3 bases are TGTGCCAGCAGCTTATTCGACAGGGGGAGTTCAGCTTTCTTT. Full variable domain (missing parts from reference TRBV7-8 and TRBJ1-1): GAGVSQSPRYKVAKRGQDVALRCDPISGHVSLFWYQQALGQGPEFLTYFQNEAQLDKSGLPSDRFFAERPEGSVSTLKIQRTQQEDSAVYLCASSLFDRGSSAFFGQGTRLTVV.

This clone was detected a few times. CDR3 residues: CASSFAGANVLTF. For the CDR3, the DNA is TGTGCCAGCAGCTTCGCTGGGGCCAACGTCCTGACTTTC. The rearrangement joins TRBV7-2 to TRBJ2-6; D is unclear. Trimming left V 3 bases short and J 2 bases short, with 2 bases between. The CDR3 covers 13 residues. Germline CDR1 SGHTA, CDR2 FQGNSA.

V and J are TRBV12-5 and TRBJ2-1; 7 bases are a match to TRBD2. The junction had 4 bases not matched to a gene; V was cut back by 1 base and J by 4 bases. From germline, CDR1 is LGHNT and CDR2 FRNRAP. The CDR3 runs 15 residues. CDR3 sequence: CASGLGLAGYNEQFF. CDR3 sequence (DNA): TGTGCTAGTGGTTTGGGACTAGCCGGTTACAATGAGCAGTTCTTC.

The gene calls are TRBV28 and TRBJ2-3, with TRBD1 matching 8 bases. V lost 5 bases, J lost 1 base, and 5 bases stayed unmatched. CDR1 MDHEN and CDR2 SYDVKM come from the germline V gene. The CDR3 covers 15 residues. The CDR3 reads CASSPGGQGTDTQYF. In DNA form, the CDR3 reads TGTGCCAGCAGTCCAGGGGGCCAGGGCACAGATACGCAGTATTTT.

The chain couples TRBV7-3 to TRBJ2-3; tentatively, D is TRBD2 (5 bases). V lost 0 bases to trimming and J lost 1 base, with 5 bases between them. The CDR3 spans 14 residues. Germline V gives CDR1 SGHTA, CDR2 FQGTGA. CDR3 nucleotide sequence: TGTGCCAGCAGCTTAACTAGCGGCACAGATACGCAGTATTTT. Protein sequence: CASSLTSGTDTQYF.

This clone has only a few counts. CDR3 region: CASSVGADGEKLFF. In DNA, the CDR3 is TGCGCCAGCAGTGTAGGGGCGGATGGTGAAAAACTGTTTTTT. The chain couples TRBV5-1 to TRBJ1-4; TRBD1 might be the D (5 bases). The CDR3 contains 14 residues. Germline V lookup: CDR1 SGHRS, CDR2 YFSETQ. Trimming stripped 5 bases from V and 7 bases from J, with 15 bases between.

Concerning this clone itself: One junction end disagrees with the germline gene, perhaps due to a read error. The rearrangement links TRBV28 to TRBJ1-2; maybe TRBD1 (5 bases). CDR1 is MDHEN, CDR2 SYDVKM, per germline. CDR3 length: 12 amino acids. The CDR3 DNA reads TGTGCCAGCAGTCTATGGACAAGCGGCGTCACCTTC. It is translated as CASSLWTSGVTF.

CDR3 sequence: CATWAGRFSTEGYTF. In nucleotides, the CDR3 is TGTGCCACCTGGGCGGGACGTTTTTCGACGGAAGGCTACACCTTC. V is TRBV10-3 and J is TRBJ1-2; D is perhaps TRBD1 (5 bases). The CDR3 covers 15 residues. CDR1 and CDR2 (germline): ENHRY, SYGVKD. V lost 10 bases, J lost 8 bases, and 26 bases lay in between.

Remarks on this clone: Within the sample, other DNA sequences also encode this same CDR3. The gene calls are TRBV19 and TRBJ1-5, with TRBD1 matching 8 bases. Germline CDR1 and CDR2: LNHDA and SQIVND (reference sequence). V lost 6 bases and J lost 6; bases outside the gene matches: 7. The CDR3 has 14 residues. Here the CDR3 reads CASSLTGGSQPQHF. The CDR3 coding sequence is TGTGCCAGTAGCCTCACAGGGGGGAGTCAGCCCCAGCATTTT.

V gene TRBV2 combines with J gene TRBJ1-5, with TRBD1 matching 8 bases. With V trimmed by 5 bases and J by 7 bases, 7 bases remained unmatched. This CDR3 has 14 amino acids. Germline V gene lookup returns CDR1 SNHLY and CDR2 FYNNEI. The CDR3 here is CASSQGATGQPQHF. The CDR3 DNA follows: TGTGCCAGCAGTCAGGGGGCAACAGGACAGCCCCAGCATTTT.

J is TRBJ1-1 and V is TRBV5-1; the D gene is possibly TRBD1 (5 bases). Germline loops: CDR1 SGHRS, CDR2 YFSETQ. Trimming took 2 bases from V and 1 from J, leaving 21 bases between them. This CDR3 is 18 amino acids long. The CDR3 DNA is TGCGCCAGCAGCTTTCAAGGAGGGACTCGGTGGGGGAACACTGAAGCTTTCTTT. Protein sequence: CASSFQGGTRWGNTEAFF.

The chain is built from TRBV18 and TRBJ2-2; 9 bases are shared with TRBD1. Germline V gives CDR1 KGHSH, CDR2 LQKENI. Trimming removed 0 bases from V and 6 bases from J; junction bases left unmatched: 8. The CDR3 spans 17 residues. The CDR3 region is CASSPPTGGLSPGELFF. The CDR3 DNA reads TGTGCCAGCTCACCACCTACAGGGGGCCTCTCACCCGGGGAGCTGTTTTTT.

The chain uses TRBV28 and TRBJ2-7, with D tentatively TRBD2 (5 bases). CDR3 length: 13 residues. V dropped 6 bases and J dropped 2 bases, with 11 bases sitting between them. Germline CDR1 reads MDHEN; CDR2 reads SYDVKM. The CDR3 sequence: CASRGLAPYEQYF. In DNA, the CDR3 is TGTGCCAGCAGAGGACTGGCCCCCTACGAGCAGTACTTC.

The chain has TRBV2 and TRBJ2-5; D may be TRBD2 (5 bases). Germline V gene lookup returns CDR1 SNHLY and CDR2 FYNNEI. The CDR3 is 12 residues long. The ends were cut back, 6 bases at V and 0 bases at J, with 5 bases in the middle. For the CDR3, the DNA is TGTGCCAGCAGGCGGGACCAAGAGACCCAGTACTTC. Translated, it gives CASRRDQETQYF.